The sequence of this TCR beta chain was determined in a study of OX40 agonist ivuxolimab in advanced cancers. This CDR3 is 14 amino acids long. CDR1 and CDR2 from the germline V gene are MNHNS and SASEGT. V gave up 3 bases and J gave up 3 bases; unmatched junction bases: 4. Profiled with immunoSEQ multiplex PCR; TCRdb holds only in-frame clones, not every one. Of 95,000 to 100,000 clones in the sample, about four fifths were seen once. Study findings and constraints: Averaging showed that CD8+ T cells had more expanded clones than CD4+ did.

Comments on this clone: Antigen: not known.

This chain joins TRBV6-1 and TRBJ2-7; 8 nucleotides match TRBD2. Specimen: CD4+ or CD8+ T cells sorted from blood, collected in a trial of the OX40 agonist ivuxolimab. This receptor was obtained from an adult with an advanced solid tumor such as melanoma, head and neck, liver or kidney cancer. CDR3 sequence reads: CASSEGGGIYEQYF. CDR3 nucleotides: TGTGCCAGCAGTGAGGGCGGGGGGATCTACGAGCAGTACTTC.